These 10 T cell receptor beta chains share one sample of origin, sequenced in a study of T cell responses to AZD1222 COVID-19 vaccine. The table came from immunoSEQ multiplex PCR; TCRdb's copy has only in-frame clones and leaves some out. The sample gives 80,000 or so clones, 70% to 90% of which show up once; 5.7% is in the top ten. The specimen comprised peripheral blood, sampled on day 0 of AZD1222 vaccination. All receptors derive from an adult in good health.

V and J are TRBV10-3 and TRBJ2-1; a possible D gene is TRBD2 (6 bases). Looked up from germline, CDR1 is ENHRY and CDR2 is SYGVKD. Trimming shortened V by 4 bases and J by 6 bases, and 19 bases separated the two germline ends. The CDR3 extends over 16 amino acids. This chain's CDR3 is CAISGPYGGIANEQFF. In nucleotides, the CDR3 is TGTGCCATCAGTGGCCCTTATGGGGGGATCGCCAATGAGCAGTTCTTC.

The chain links TRBV6-1 to TRBJ2-3; the D gene is possibly TRBD2 (6 bases). The CDR3 covers 14 residues. Trimming removed 2 bases at V and 2 bases at J, with 8 bases between. CDR1 is MNHNS, CDR2 SASEGT, per germline. The CDR3 protein is CASSEWGDTDTQYF. CDR3 nucleotide sequence: TGTGCCAGCAGTGAATGGGGGGACACAGATACGCAGTATTTT.

The chain carries TRBV5-1 and TRBJ1-2; D is unresolved. V lost 0 bases and J 3 bases, leaving 12 bases between the germline ends. CDR3 size: 15 residues. The germline gives CDR1 SGHRS, CDR2 YFSETQ. The CDR3 region has the DNA TGCGCCAGCAGCTTGGGATCCGGGATCGACTATGGCTACACCTTC. Its protein product is CASSLGSGIDYGYTF.

The chain carries TRBV7-6 and TRBJ2-7, with D possibly called TRBD1 or TRBD2 (5 bases each). Deletions cut 1 base from V and 0 bases from J, with 13 bases between. This CDR3 comprises 16 residues. Germline-derived CDR1 and CDR2 are SGHVS and FNYEAQ. Here the CDR3 reads CASSLGSWDGSYEQYF. DNA of the CDR3: TGTGCCAGCAGCTTAGGTTCATGGGACGGCTCCTACGAGCAGTACTTC.

The chain couples TRBV13 to TRBJ2-3, with D perhaps TRBD2 (5 bases). CDR1 is PRHDT and CDR2 is FYEKMQ in the germline V gene (reference sequence). Trimming left V 8 bases short and J 4 bases short, with 19 bases between. The CDR3 contains 15 residues. The CDR3 DNA follows: TGTGCCAGCCGATGGATGGTAGCGAGATCAGATACGCAGTATTTT. Translation gives CASRWMVARSDTQYF. Based on the CDR3 plus reference TRBV13 and TRBJ2-3, the full variable domain is AAGVIQSPRHLIKEKRETATLKCYPIPRHDTVYWYQQGPGQDPQFLISFYEKMQSDKGSIPDRFSAQQFSDYHSELNMSSLELGDSALYFCASRWMVARSDTQYFGPGTRLTVL.

CDR3 sequence (DNA): TGCGCCAGCAGCCAAGATTTGAGCGCCACAGATACGCAGTATTTT. Its translation: CASSQDLSATDTQYF. The chain combines TRBV4-3 with TRBJ2-3; no firm D call. The CDR3 runs to 15 residues. Germline CDR1 is LGHNA and CDR2 is YSLEER. V was pared by 0 bases and J by 2 bases, with 9 bases between.

The chain uses TRBV21-1 and TRBJ1-5; TRBD1, the table's D call, was not compared with the DNA. TRBV21-1 is assigned pseudogene status. The CDR3 runs 18 residues. CDR3 in DNA: TGTGCCAGCAGCCGTAGGCGGGACAGCAAGTCGAGCAATCAGCCCCAGCATTTT. This codes for CASSRRRDSKSSNQPQHF.

The chain has TRBV11-2 and TRBJ2-2, with 9 bases identical to TRBD2. Germline lookup yields CDR1 SGHAT and CDR2 FQNNGV. This CDR3 comprises 15 residues. J gave up 3 bases and V 4 bases, and 3 bases lay outside the gene matches. CDR3 sequence: CASSSAGGYTGELFF. The CDR3 DNA reads TGTGCCAGCAGCTCAGCGGGGGGTTACACCGGGGAGCTGTTTTTT. Full variable domain (remainder filled in from reference TRBV11-2 and TRBJ2-2): EAGVAQSPRYKIIEKRQSVAFWCNPISGHATLYWYQQILGQGPKLLIQFQNNGVVDDSQLPKDRFSAERLKGVDSTLKIQPAKLEDSAVYLCASSSAGGYTGELFFGEGSRLTVL.

The CDR3 DNA sequence: TGTGCCAGCAGCCAACAGGGGGCTCTGACTGAAGCTTTCTTT. Translating it yields CASSQQGALTEAFF. This chain links TRBV7-6 with TRBJ1-1; 9 nucleotides match TRBD1. Germline assignment: CDR1 SGHVS and CDR2 FNYEAQ. The CDR3 runs to 14 residues. V lost 5 bases and J lost 5; bases outside the gene matches: 6. Based on the CDR3 plus reference TRBV7-6 and TRBJ1-1, the full variable domain is GAGVSQSPRYKVTKRGQDVALRCDPISGHVSLYWYRQALGQGPEFLTYFNYEAQQDKSGLPNDRFSAERPEGSISTLTIQRTEQRDSAMYRCASSQQGALTEAFFGQGTRLTVV.

The rearrangement uses TRBV3-1 (or the pseudogene TRBV3-2) and TRBJ1-2; TRBD1 aligns across 7 bases. V trimming: 3 bases; J trimming: 2 bases; junction bases outside the gene matches: 6. The CDR3 has 15 amino acids. In germline, CDR1 is LGHDT, CDR2 YNNKEL (reference sequence). CDR3 in DNA: TGTGCCAGCAGCCACACGGGCAGGGGGAACTATGGCTACACCTTC. Its translation is CASSHTGRGNYGYTF.